This TCR beta chain was retrieved from a study of shared clonotypes between healthy human individuals. CDR3 size: 16 residues. Per germline, CDR1 SGHAT and CDR2 FQNNGV. After removal of 1 base from V and 2 bases from J, the junction contained 8 bases not matched to a gene. At deep level, the assay was performed. Assay: immunoSEQ multiplex PCR; the TCRdb copy retains only in-frame clones and omits some. The table records approximately 2.5 million clones, around nine tenths of them present only once. The gene calls are TRBV11-2 and TRBJ2-7; TRBD2 matches at 7 bases. The sample comprised naive CD4+ T cells sorted from blood. As for subset: CD45RA+ positively selected. The clonotype was recovered from a man younger than 30 in good health. The CDR3 region is CASSLVRASGPYEQYF. For the CDR3, the DNA is TGTGCCAGCAGCTTAGTTAGGGCTAGCGGACCCTACGAGCAGTACTTC.